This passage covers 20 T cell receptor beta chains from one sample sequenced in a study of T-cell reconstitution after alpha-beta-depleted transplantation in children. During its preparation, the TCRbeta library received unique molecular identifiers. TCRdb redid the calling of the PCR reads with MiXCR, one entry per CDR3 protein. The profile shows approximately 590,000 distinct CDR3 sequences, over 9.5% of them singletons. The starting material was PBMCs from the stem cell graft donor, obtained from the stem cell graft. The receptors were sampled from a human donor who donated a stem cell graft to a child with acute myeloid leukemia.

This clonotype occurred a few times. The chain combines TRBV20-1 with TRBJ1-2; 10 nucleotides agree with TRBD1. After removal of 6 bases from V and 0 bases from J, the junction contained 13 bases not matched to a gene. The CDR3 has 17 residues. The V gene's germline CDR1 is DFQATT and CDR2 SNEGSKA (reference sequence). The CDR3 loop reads CSADLMDRGMANYGYTF. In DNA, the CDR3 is TGCAGTGCAGATCTCATGGACAGGGGGATGGCTAACTATGGCTACACCTTC.

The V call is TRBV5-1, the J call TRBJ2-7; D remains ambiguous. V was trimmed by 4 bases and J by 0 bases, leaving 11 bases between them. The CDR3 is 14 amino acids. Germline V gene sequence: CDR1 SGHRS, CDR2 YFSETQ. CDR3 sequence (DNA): TGCGCCAGCAGCCCGAGTAGGAGCTCCTACGAGCAGTACTTC. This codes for CASSPSRSSYEQYF.

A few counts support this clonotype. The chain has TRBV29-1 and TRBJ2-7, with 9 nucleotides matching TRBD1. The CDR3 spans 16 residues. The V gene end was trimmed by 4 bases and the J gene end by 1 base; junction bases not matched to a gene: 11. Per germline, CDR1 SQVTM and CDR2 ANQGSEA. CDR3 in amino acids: CSVALKGTGRSYEQYF. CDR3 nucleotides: TGCAGCGTTGCACTTAAAGGGACAGGGAGGTCCTACGAGCAGTACTTC.

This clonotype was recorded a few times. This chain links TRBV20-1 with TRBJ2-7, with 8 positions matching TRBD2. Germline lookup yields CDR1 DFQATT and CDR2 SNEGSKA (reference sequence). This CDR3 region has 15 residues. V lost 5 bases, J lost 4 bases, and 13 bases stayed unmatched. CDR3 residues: CSASGVAGSAYEQYF. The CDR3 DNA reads TGCAGTGCTTCGGGAGTAGCGGGATCGGCATACGAGCAGTACTTC.

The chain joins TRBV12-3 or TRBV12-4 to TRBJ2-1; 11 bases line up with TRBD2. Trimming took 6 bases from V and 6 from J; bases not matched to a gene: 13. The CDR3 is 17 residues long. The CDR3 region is CASRVLAGELAVNEQFF. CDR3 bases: TGTGCCAGCAGGGTACTAGCGGGAGAGCTGGCGGTCAATGAGCAGTTCTTC.

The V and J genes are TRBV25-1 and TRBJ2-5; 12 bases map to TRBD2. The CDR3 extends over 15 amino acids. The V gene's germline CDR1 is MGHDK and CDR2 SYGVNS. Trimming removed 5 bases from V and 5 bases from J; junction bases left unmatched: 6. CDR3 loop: CASSLRTSGEETQYF. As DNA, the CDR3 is TGTGCCAGCAGTCTTCGGACTAGCGGGGAGGAGACCCAGTACTTC.

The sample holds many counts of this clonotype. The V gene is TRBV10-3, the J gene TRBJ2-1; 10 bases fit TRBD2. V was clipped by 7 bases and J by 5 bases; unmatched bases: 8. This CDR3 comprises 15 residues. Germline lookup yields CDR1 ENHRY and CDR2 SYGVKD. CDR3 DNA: TGTGCCATCACCTCCGGGACTAGCGCCCACAATGAGCAGTTCTTC. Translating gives CAITSGTSAHNEQFF.

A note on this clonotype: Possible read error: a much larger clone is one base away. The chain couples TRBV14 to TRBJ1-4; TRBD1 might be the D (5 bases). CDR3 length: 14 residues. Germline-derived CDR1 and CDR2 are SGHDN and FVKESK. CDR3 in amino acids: CASSQVGRGQKLSF. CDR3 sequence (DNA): TGTGCCAGCAGCCAAGTTGGCAGAGGACAAAAACTGTCTTTT.

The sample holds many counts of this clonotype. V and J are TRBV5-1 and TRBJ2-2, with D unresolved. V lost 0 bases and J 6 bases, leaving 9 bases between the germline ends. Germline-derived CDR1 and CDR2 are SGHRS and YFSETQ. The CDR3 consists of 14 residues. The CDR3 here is CASSLDGRAGELFF. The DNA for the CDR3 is TGCGCCAGCAGCTTGGACGGACGGGCCGGGGAGCTGTTTTTT.

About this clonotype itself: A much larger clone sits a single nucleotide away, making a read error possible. This CDR3 reads CASSTVIIGRRRDEQYF. In nucleotides, the CDR3 is TGTGCCAGCAGCACGGTAATCATTGGGCGCAGGAGGGACGAGCAGTACTTC. The chain carries TRBV28 and TRBJ2-7; perhaps TRBD2 as D (6 bases). V lost 6 bases to trimming and J lost 5 bases, with 26 bases between them. CDR1 is MDHEN and CDR2 is SYDVKM in the germline V gene. The length of the CDR3 is 17 residues.

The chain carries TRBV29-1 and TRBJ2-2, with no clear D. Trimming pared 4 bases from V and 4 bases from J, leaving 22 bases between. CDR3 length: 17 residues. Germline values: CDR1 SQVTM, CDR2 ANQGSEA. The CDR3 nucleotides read TGCAGCGTTGCTCTGTCGTCGTCTCTAGGCGCCACCGGGGAGCTGTTTTTT. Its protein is CSVALSSSLGATGELFF.

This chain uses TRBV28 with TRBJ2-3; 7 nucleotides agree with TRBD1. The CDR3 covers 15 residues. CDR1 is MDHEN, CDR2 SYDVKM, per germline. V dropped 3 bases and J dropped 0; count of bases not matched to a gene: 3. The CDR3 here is CASSFYRGSTDTQYF. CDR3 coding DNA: TGTGCCAGCAGTTTTTACAGGGGAAGCACAGATACGCAGTATTTT.

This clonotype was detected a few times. For the CDR3, the DNA is TGTGCCAGCAGCTTAGGTATCGAAGGGGGTGGGCAGTTCTTC. Translation: CASSLGIEGGGQFF. The chain combines TRBV7-3 with TRBJ2-1, with D maybe TRBD1 (6 bases). The V gene's germline CDR1 is SGHTA and CDR2 FQGTGA. The CDR3 spans 14 residues. V was pared by 2 bases and J by 12 bases, with 17 bases between.

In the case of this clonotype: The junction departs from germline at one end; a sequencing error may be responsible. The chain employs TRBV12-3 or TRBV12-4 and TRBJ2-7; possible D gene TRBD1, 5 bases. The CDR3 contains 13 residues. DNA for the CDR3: TGTGCCAGCAGTCCCGACAGTTCCTACGAGCATTACTTC. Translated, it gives CASSPDSSYEHYF.

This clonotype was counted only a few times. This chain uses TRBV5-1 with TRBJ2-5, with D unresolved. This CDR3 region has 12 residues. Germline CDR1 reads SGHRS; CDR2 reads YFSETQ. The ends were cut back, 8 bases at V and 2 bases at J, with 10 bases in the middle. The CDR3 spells CASGVGQETQYF. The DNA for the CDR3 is TGCGCCAGTGGAGTCGGGCAAGAGACCCAGTACTTC.

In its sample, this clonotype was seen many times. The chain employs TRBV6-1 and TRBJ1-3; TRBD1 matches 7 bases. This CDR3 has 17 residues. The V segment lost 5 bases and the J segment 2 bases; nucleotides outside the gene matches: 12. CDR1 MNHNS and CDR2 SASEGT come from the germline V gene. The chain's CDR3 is CASSLVSTGEAGNTIYF. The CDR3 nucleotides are TGTGCCAGCAGTCTCGTATCAACAGGGGAGGCTGGAAACACCATATATTTT.

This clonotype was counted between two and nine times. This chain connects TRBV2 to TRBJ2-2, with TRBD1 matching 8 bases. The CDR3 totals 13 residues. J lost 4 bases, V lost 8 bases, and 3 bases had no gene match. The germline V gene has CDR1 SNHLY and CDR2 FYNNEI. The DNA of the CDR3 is TGTGCCAGCCACAGGGGGAGCACCGGGGAGCTGTTTTTT. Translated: CASHRGSTGELFF. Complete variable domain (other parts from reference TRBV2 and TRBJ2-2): EPEVTQTPSHQVTQMGQEVILRCVPISNHLYFYWYRQILGQKVEFLVSFYNNEISEKSEIFDDQFSVERPDGSNFTLKIRSTKLEDSAMYFCASHRGSTGELFFGEGSRLTVL.

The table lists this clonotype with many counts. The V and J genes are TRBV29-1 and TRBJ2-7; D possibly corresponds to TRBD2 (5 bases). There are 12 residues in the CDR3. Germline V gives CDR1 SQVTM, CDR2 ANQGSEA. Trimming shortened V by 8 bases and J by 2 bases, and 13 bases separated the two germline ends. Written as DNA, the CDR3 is TGCAGCTTCGTCGGACTGACCTACGAGCAGTACTTC. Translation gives CSFVGLTYEQYF.

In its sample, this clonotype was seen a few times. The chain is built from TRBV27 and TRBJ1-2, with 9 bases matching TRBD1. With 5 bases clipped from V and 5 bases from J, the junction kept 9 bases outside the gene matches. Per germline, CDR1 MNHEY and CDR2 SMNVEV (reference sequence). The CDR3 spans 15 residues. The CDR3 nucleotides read TGTGCCAGCAGTGTTACAGGGGGCGTAGGATATGGCTACACCTTC. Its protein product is CASSVTGGVGYGYTF.

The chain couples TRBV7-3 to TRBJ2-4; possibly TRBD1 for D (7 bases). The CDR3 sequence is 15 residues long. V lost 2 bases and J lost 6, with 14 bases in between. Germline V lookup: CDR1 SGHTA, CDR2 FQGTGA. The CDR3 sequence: CASSLQGGRGNIQYF. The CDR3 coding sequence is TGTGCCAGCAGCTTACAGGGGGGCAGGGGAAACATTCAGTACTTC.